This T cell receptor beta chain appears in the sequencing data of a study of cytomegalovirus exposure and HLA in healthy donors. Overall study: Out of 150 million to 200 million T cells, an earlier analysis found some 110 million unique TCR beta sequences in total. General study findings and limits: Apparent HLA restriction characterized most CMV-associated TCR beta chains in a later analysis. Later on, a genetic analysis was performed. It linked a missense variant in DCLRE1C with V- and J-gene trimming of TCR beta.

About this clone: Antigen unknown.

Germline CDR1 and CDR2: SNHLY and FYNNEI. Trimming left V 4 bases short and J 0 bases short, with 15 bases between. This CDR3 comprises 16 residues. 60 Vbeta and 13 Jbeta primers were used in PCR. Original analysis: About 11 million of 65 million to 95 million unique TCR beta chains were shared, per a later count. This table comes from immunoSEQ multiplex PCR, and its TCRdb copy is limited to in-frame clones, with some not included. That table is the source of V, J and clone size, and D and trimming were worked out from the DNA. The data contain some 130,000 clones, approximately 73% of them singletons.

This sequence joins TRBV2 and TRBJ2-5; no firm D call. The TCR sequence derives from a woman aged 40 to 49 in good health and CMV-seronegative. Sequencing was performed on PBMCs. CDR3 region: CASSVSMTGYQETQYF. In DNA, the CDR3 is TGTGCCAGCAGTGTGTCGATGACTGGGTACCAAGAGACCCAGTACTTC.